These 3 T cell receptor beta chains originate from one sample sequenced in a study of cytomegalovirus exposure and HLA in healthy donors. The PCR ran on 60 Vbeta and 13 Jbeta primers. The protocol was immunoSEQ multiplex PCR, while the TCRdb copy is restricted to in-frame clones and leaves out a portion. The table has around 130,000 clones, around four fifths seen once. Sequencing was done on a sample of PBMCs. These TCRs come from a young man in good health and CMV-seronegative.

The table lists this clone with a few counts. The CDR3 is CASSLAPAGGGNTIYF. Written as DNA, the CDR3 is TGTGCCAGCAGCTTAGCCCCGGCAGGGGGTGGAAACACCATATATTTT. V and J are TRBV7-2 and TRBJ1-3; 7 positions match TRBD1. Germline CDR1 SGHTA, CDR2 FQGNSA. The CDR3 has 16 residues. The V gene end was trimmed by 0 bases and the J gene end by 3 bases; junction bases not matched to a gene: 5.

V and J are TRBV11-2 and TRBJ2-7; 11 positions match TRBD1. V lost 5 bases, J lost 2 bases, and 5 bases stayed unmatched. Germline V gene sequence: CDR1 SGHAT, CDR2 FQNNGV. CDR3 length: 15 amino acids. The CDR3 nucleotides read TGTGCCAGCAGCCGTGGACAGGGGGCTACCTACGAGCAGTACTTC. It translates to CASSRGQGATYEQYF.

The chain couples TRBV19 to TRBJ1-2; TRBD1 matches 7 bases. The CDR3 is 16 amino acids. Unmatched junction bases numbered 14, after V lost 6 bases and J lost 4 bases. Germline V lookup: CDR1 LNHDA, CDR2 SQIVND (reference sequence). The CDR3 nucleotides read TGTGCCAGTAGGGACTTGGACAGGCCTGAGGGCTATGGCTACACCTTC. Translating gives CASRDLDRPEGYGYTF.